What follows are 7 T cell receptor beta chains derived from one specimen sequenced in a study of prognosis after radiotherapy for stage I lung cancer. Two-round multiplex PCR amplified TCR beta CDR3 from genomic DNA. Amplification during the initial PCR round employed primers specific to each TRBV and TRBJ gene. TCRdb ran MiXCR on the multiplex PCR reads and lists one entry per CDR3 protein. Here the sample spans about 35,000 distinct CDR3 sequences, approximately 32% being singletons. Source: PBMCs, taken before or after stereotactic body radiation therapy (not recorded which). Receptors originate from a donor aged 50 or older with non-small cell lung cancer.

Note on this clonotype: A far larger clone is one nucleotide away, so this likely arose from a read error. V and J are TRBV6-9 and TRBJ2-5; the D is unclear. V was trimmed by 7 bases and J by 2 bases, leaving 5 bases between them. In germline, CDR1 is MNHGY, CDR2 SVAAGI. This CDR3 region has 11 residues. CDR3 bases: TGTGCCAGCATTATTCAAGAGACCCAGTACTTC. Its translation: CASIIQETQYF.

At least ten counts were recorded for this clonotype. CDR3 sequence reads: CASSVDWSTEAFF. The CDR3 region has the DNA TGTGCCAGCAGCGTAGATTGGTCCACTGAAGCTTTCTTT. V is TRBV9 and J is TRBJ1-1, with unresolved D. With 0 bases removed from V and 4 bases from J, the gap between germline ends came to 7 bases. The CDR3 totals 13 residues. Germline V CDR1 and CDR2: SGDLS, YYNGEE.

This clonotype was recorded many times. V is TRBV30 and J is TRBJ2-5, with D tentatively TRBD2 (5 bases). Germline CDR1 is GTSNPN and CDR2 is SVGIG (reference sequence). The CDR3 loop spans 14 amino acids. Trimming removed 3 bases at V and 1 base at J, with 12 bases between. CDR3 DNA sequence: TGTGCCTGGAGGGGCCGAGGAGGCCAAGAGACCCAGTACTTC. This gives the protein CAWRGRGGQETQYF. Based on the CDR3 plus reference TRBV30 and TRBJ2-5, the full variable domain is SQTIHQWPATLVQPVGSPLSLECTVEGTSNPNLYWYRQAAGRGLQLLFYSVGIGQISSEVPQNLSASRPQDRQFILSSKKLLLSDSGFYLCAWRGRGGQETQYFGPGTRLLVL.

The rearrangement joins TRBV7-9 to TRBJ1-1; D gene uncertain. Germline loops: CDR1 SEHNR, CDR2 FQNEAQ (reference sequence). The V gene lost 5 bases and the J gene lost 7 bases, with 26 bases spanning the gap. This CDR3 comprises 17 residues. CDR3 protein: CASSPTSRDGGEGEAFF. The DNA for the CDR3 is TGTGCCAGCAGCCCTACCTCGCGTGATGGAGGTGAGGGTGAAGCTTTCTTT.

A note on this clonotype: One end of the junction is discordant with germline, which a read error may explain. CDR3 bases: TGTGCCAGCAGTTTACAGGGCCTTGATCAACCCCATCATTTT. Protein product: CASSLQGLDQPHHF. The chain employs TRBV6-9 and TRBJ1-5, with D perhaps matching TRBD1 (6 bases). The germline CDR1 and CDR2 sequences are MNHGY and SVAAGI. This CDR3 region has 14 residues.

The chain joins TRBV30 to TRBJ2-7; 10 nucleotides agree with TRBD1. The CDR3 spans 14 residues. Trimming cost V 8 bases and J 5 bases; bases outside gene matches: 12. Looked up from germline, CDR1 is GTSNPN and CDR2 is SVGIG (reference sequence). CDR3 loop: CAGEGDRGGHEQYF. In DNA, the CDR3 is TGTGCCGGAGAGGGGGACAGGGGAGGGCACGAGCAGTACTTC.

The chain uses TRBV6-4 and TRBJ2-1, with D maybe TRBD2 (6 bases). Germline CDR1 reads MRHNA; CDR2 reads SNTAGT. CDR3 length: 16 amino acids. V was trimmed by 0 bases and J by 0 bases, leaving 9 bases between them. Written as DNA, the CDR3 is TGTGCCAGCAGTGACTCGATAGCGGTCTCCTACAATGAGCAGTTCTTC. It encodes CASSDSIAVSYNEQFF.